This T cell receptor (beta chain) appears in the sequencing data of a study of T-cell reconstitution after alpha-beta-depleted transplantation in children. General observations from the study: At day 60, the high TCRbeta diversity found in some patients originated from recipient T cells and thymic progenitors that had survived.

CDR1 is ENHRY, CDR2 SYGVKD, per germline. The CDR3 extends over 14 amino acids. V lost 2 bases and J 8 bases, leaving 13 bases between the germline ends. The library targeted TCRbeta and was prepared with unique molecular identifiers. Each CDR3 protein gets one entry after TCRdb re-called the PCR reads with MiXCR. In the table there are approximately 980,000 distinct CDR3 sequences, under 30% of which are singletons. Concerning this clonotype: What it binds is unknown.

The clonotype was recovered from a boy less than two years old who had a stem cell transplant for SCID, so the T cells may come from the graft donor. Here the sequenced sample was PBMCs, mostly from graft donor cells, taken 360 days after TCRalphabeta/CD19-depleted stem cell transplant. V gene TRBV10-3 combines with J gene TRBJ1-5, with no clear D. The CDR3 protein is CAISEMGVWEPQHF. The CDR3, as DNA: TGTGCCATCAGTGAGATGGGCGTTTGGGAGCCCCAGCATTTT.